The 31 T cell receptor beta chains reported below all come from one sample, sequenced in a study of human T cells and chemical hapten exposure. Time point: patch test 1, 2 weeks after DPC sensitization. This sample's treatment: therapeutic diphenylcyclopropenone sensitization with weekly scalp DPC. MiXCR was run by TCRdb on the RACE reads, yielding one entry per CDR3 protein. The top ten clones hold 8.4% of a sample with 350,000 or so distinct CDR3 sequences, approximately 6.9% of them seen once. The specimen was whole blood, collected in connection with sensitization to the hapten diphenylcyclopropenone (DPC). These receptors originate from a woman between 18 and 29 years old with alopecia areata. Some clones in this sample may be carry-over from other donors' samples.

This clonotype has just a few counts. The genes are TRBV5-1 and TRBJ1-1; 7 positions agree with TRBD1. The CDR3 totals 15 residues. With V trimmed by 0 bases and J by 5 bases, 7 bases remained unmatched. Germline V gene data show CDR1 as SGHRS and CDR2 as YFSETQ. The CDR3 region has the DNA TGCGCCAGCAGCTTGGAAGGGGGCGCAGGAACTGAAGCTTTCTTT. Protein product: CASSLEGGAGTEAFF.

This clonotype was picked up a small number of times. The gene calls are TRBV6-6 and TRBJ1-5, with no clear D. Per the germline V gene, CDR1 is MNHNY and CDR2 is SVGAGI (reference sequence). Between the trimmed V and J ends, which lost 2 bases and 5 bases, there was a span of 10 bases. The CDR3 is 14 amino acids. DNA for the CDR3: TGTGCCAGCAGTTACACGGTGGGGTATCAGCCCCAGCATTTT. As protein: CASSYTVGYQPQHF.

A word on this clonotype: A read error may be the cause here, since a much bigger clone is one base away. V and J are TRBV7-9 and TRBJ1-1; D remains unclear. This CDR3 comprises 13 residues. V lost 1 base and J 4 bases, leaving 7 bases between the germline ends. Germline lookup yields CDR1 SEHNR and CDR2 FQNEAQ (reference sequence). The CDR3 loop reads CASSLEEGTEAFF. The CDR3 nucleotides read TGTGCCAGCAGCTTAGAGGAGGGCACTGAAGCTTTCTTT.

The sample holds many counts of this clonotype. The CDR3 loop is CASSDGRAGWRKDEQFF. CDR3 sequence (DNA): TGTGCCAGCAGTGATGGGAGGGCAGGTTGGAGGAAGGATGAGCAGTTCTTC. The genes are TRBV2 and TRBJ2-1; 7 bases map to TRBD2. Losses at the gene ends were 3 bases for V and 8 bases for J; bases not matched to a gene: 16. The germline V gene encodes CDR1 SNHLY and CDR2 FYNNEI. This CDR3 has 17 residues.

This chain connects TRBV15 to TRBJ1-6; D ambiguous. V lost 0 bases, J lost 14 bases, and 8 bases lay in between. CDR1 is LNHNV and CDR2 is YYDKDF in the germline V gene (reference sequence). This CDR3 has 12 residues. The CDR3 here is CATSRDFGSLHF. DNA of the CDR3: TGTGCCACCAGCAGAGATTTCGGGTCCCTCCACTTT.

This clonotype was found a few times. This chain uses TRBV6-5 with TRBJ1-5; maybe TRBD1 (6 bases). The V gene lost 6 bases and the J gene lost 2 bases, with 14 bases spanning the gap. CDR1 and CDR2 from the germline V gene are MNHEY and SVGAGI. The CDR3 contains 15 residues. Here the CDR3 DNA reads TGTGCCAGCAGAACAGGGAAACGGGGCAATCAGCCCCAGCATTTT. Amino acids: CASRTGKRGNQPQHF.

The genes are TRBV6-6 and TRBJ1-2, with TRBD1 matching over 9 bases. Trimming removed 6 bases from V and 3 bases from J; junction bases left unmatched: 8. The CDR3 is 15 residues long. The germline gives CDR1 MNHNY, CDR2 SVGAGI (reference sequence). The DNA of the CDR3 is TGTGCCAGCAGGCGTACCGGGACAGGGTACTATGGCTACACCTTC. Translating gives CASRRTGTGYYGYTF.

The chain links TRBV9 to TRBJ1-6; D is unresolved. CDR1 is SGDLS and CDR2 is YYNGEE in the germline V gene. V lost 1 base and J lost 8, with 7 bases in between. CDR3 size: 13 residues. The CDR3 DNA follows: TGTGCCAGCAGCGTAACGGCAGATTCACCCCTCCACTTT. Protein: CASSVTADSPLHF.

This clonotype was picked up many times. A junction end diverges from the germline sequence, so it may reflect a read error. The V gene is TRBV7-7, the J gene TRBJ2-3; 9 bases are shared with TRBD2. CDR1 is SSHAT, CDR2 FNYEAQ, per germline (reference sequence). The CDR3 covers 16 residues. The CDR3 DNA follows: TGTGCTAGCAGCCGTGGCGGAGCGGGGGGCATAGATACGCAGTATTTT. Encoded protein: CASSRGGAGGIDTQYF.

This clonotype was picked up many times. The gene calls are TRBV10-3 and TRBJ2-7; D may match TRBD1 or TRBD2 (5 bases each). The germline V and J ends were trimmed by 7 bases and 0 bases, with 13 bases remaining between them. The CDR3 loop spans 14 amino acids. Germline-derived CDR1 and CDR2 are ENHRY and SYGVKD. The DNA of the CDR3 is TGTGCCATCAATCCGGGACGTACCTCCTACGAGCAGTACTTC. Encoded protein: CAINPGRTSYEQYF.

This clonotype has at least ten counts. This chain uses TRBV7-2 with TRBJ1-6; no reliable D call. Trimming took 1 base from V and 13 from J, leaving 8 bases between them. The germline V gene encodes CDR1 SGHTA and CDR2 FQGNSA. The CDR3 runs 12 residues. CDR3 protein: CASSLGLGPLHF. CDR3 DNA: TGTGCCAGCAGCTTAGGGCTGGGGCCCCTCCACTTT.

The chain joins TRBV5-6 to TRBJ2-2, with 7 bases lining up with TRBD1. Germline-derived CDR1 and CDR2 are SGHDT and YYEEEE. The trim removed 3 bases at V and 7 bases at J, leaving 9 bases unmatched. The CDR3 runs 15 residues. CDR3 loop: CASSWGTDEVGELFF. The CDR3 bases are TGTGCCAGCAGCTGGGGGACAGACGAGGTCGGGGAGCTGTTTTTT.

Ten or more counts support this clonotype. The chain employs TRBV10-3 and TRBJ1-5; no clear D gene. CDR3 length: 12 amino acids. The V gene lost 5 bases and the J gene lost 6 bases, with 8 bases spanning the gap. CDR1 is ENHRY and CDR2 is SYGVKD in the germline V gene. CDR3 sequence reads: CAISSEGQPQHF. The DNA for the CDR3 is TGTGCCATCAGTTCCGAGGGTCAGCCCCAGCATTTT.

Many counts were recorded for this clonotype. The chain has TRBV7-6 and TRBJ2-6; D is possibly TRBD1 or TRBD2 (5 bases each). Trimming left V 11 bases short and J 0 bases short, with 17 bases between. Germline-derived CDR1 and CDR2 are SGHVS and FNYEAQ. This CDR3 spans 16 amino acids. The CDR3 DNA is TGTGCCGGATCAGGGACGCGGAGCTCTGGGGCCAACGTCCTGACTTTC. This gives the protein CAGSGTRSSGANVLTF.

This clonotype was detected a few times. V gene TRBV4-3 combines with J gene TRBJ1-5; D is uncertain. V lost 0 bases and J lost 5, with 5 bases in between. The V gene's germline CDR1 is LGHNA and CDR2 YSLEER. The CDR3 is made up of 13 amino acids. The CDR3 coding sequence is TGCGCCAGCAGCCAAGATTGGGATCAGCCCCAGCATTTT. Its translation is CASSQDWDQPQHF.

The V and J genes are TRBV12-3 or TRBV12-4 and TRBJ1-5; TRBD1 agrees at 8 bases. The CDR3 spans 15 residues. V gave up 2 bases and J gave up 5 bases; unmatched junction bases: 5. The CDR3 sequence is CASSLQGALYQPQHF. The CDR3 DNA follows: TGTGCCAGCAGTTTACAGGGGGCTCTATATCAGCCCCAGCATTTT.

About this clonotype itself: A read error may explain this, as a much larger clone is one base away. The chain recombines TRBV28 with TRBJ2-3; TRBD1 is a possible D gene (5 bases). V lost 4 bases and J lost 3, with 17 bases in between. Germline loops: CDR1 MDHEN, CDR2 SYDVKM. The CDR3 is 16 amino acids. The CDR3 sequence is CASSSGAGVMTDTQYF. The CDR3 DNA reads as TGTGCCAGCAGTTCTGGGGCCGGCGTGATGACAGATACGCAGTATTTT.

In this sample, this clonotype turned up a few times. CDR3 sequence (DNA): TGCAGTGCCCTCCCTCGGGGGGGGCACAGCTCCTACAATGAGCAGTTCTTC. Its translation: CSALPRGGHSSYNEQFF. The chain uses TRBV20-1 and TRBJ2-1; 8 bases are shared with TRBD2. Germline V gives CDR1 DFQATT, CDR2 SNEGSKA (reference sequence). J was trimmed by 0 bases and V by 6 bases; bases with no gene match: 13. The CDR3 runs to 17 residues.

This chain joins TRBV12-3 or TRBV12-4 and TRBJ1-1; TRBD1 is a possible D gene (5 bases). The CDR3 runs 10 residues. The V and J ends lost 5 bases and 7 bases respectively, with 5 bases between them. CDR3 sequence: CASSQGEAFF. Written as DNA, the CDR3 is TGTGCCAGCAGTCAGGGTGAAGCTTTCTTT.

The rearrangement joins TRBV27 to TRBJ2-3; D is ambiguous. The germline gives CDR1 MNHEY, CDR2 SMNVEV (reference sequence). Deletions cut 6 bases from V and 3 bases from J, with 16 bases between. The CDR3 covers 15 residues. CDR3 nucleotides: TGTGCCAGCAGATTAACTGAAGAGAGGACAGATACGCAGTATTTT. Encoded protein: CASRLTEERTDTQYF.

The rearrangement uses TRBV12-3 or TRBV12-4 and TRBJ1-5; D is unclear. The CDR3 has 14 amino acids. V dropped 5 bases and J dropped 0 bases, with 8 bases sitting between them. The CDR3 region is CASSLRHSNQPQHF. The CDR3 DNA reads TGTGCCAGCAGTCTTAGGCATAGCAATCAGCCCCAGCATTTT.

This sequence joins TRBV12-3 or TRBV12-4 and TRBJ1-1; possible D gene TRBD1, 6 bases. Trimming removed 5 bases at V and 5 bases at J, with 12 bases between. The CDR3 sequence is 13 residues long. The CDR3 nucleotides are TGTGCCAGCAGTGAGGGGGTAAGGACTGAAGCTTTCTTT. Translation gives CASSEGVRTEAFF.

This clonotype has ten or more counts. V usage is TRBV6-2 or TRBV6-3 and J usage is TRBJ2-5; D might be TRBD2 (5 bases). Germline V gene lookup returns CDR1 MNHEY and CDR2 SVGEGT. The CDR3 is 13 residues long. V was pared by 6 bases and J by 5 bases, with 13 bases between. Here the CDR3 reads CASSPDSWETQYF. CDR3 sequence (DNA): TGTGCCAGCAGCCCGGACTCTTGGGAGACCCAGTACTTC.

For this clonotype: A clone one base away is much larger, so this may be a read error. CDR3 amino acids: CASSQDGYRASGGTDTKYF. The CDR3 DNA is TGCGCCAGCAGCCAAGATGGTTATCGGGCTAGCGGGGGCACAGATACGAAGTATTTT. The chain employs TRBV4-3 and TRBJ2-3; TRBD2 matches 10 bases. The CDR3 has 19 amino acids. Germline V gene data show CDR1 as LGHNA and CDR2 as YSLEER.

In its sample, this clonotype was seen a few times. V is TRBV3-1 and J is TRBJ2-2; 8 bases fit TRBD2. V lost 1 base to trimming and J lost 4 bases; unmatched junction nucleotides: 5. CDR1 is LGHDT, CDR2 YNNKEL, per germline (reference sequence). CDR3 size: 16 residues. CDR3 residues: CASSQAKAGVTGELFF. The DNA for the CDR3 is TGTGCCAGCAGCCAAGCAAAAGCGGGGGTCACCGGGGAGCTGTTTTTT. The full variable domain, completed using reference TRBV3-1 and TRBJ2-2, is DTAVSQTPKYLVTQMGNDKSIKCEQNLGHDTMYWYKQDSKKFLKIMFSYNNKELIINETVPNRFSPKSPDKAHLNLHINSLELGDSAVYFCASSQAKAGVTGELFFGEGSRLTVL.

The gene calls are TRBV7-9 and TRBJ2-3, with unresolved D. This CDR3 comprises 15 residues. Germline values: CDR1 SEHNR, CDR2 FQNEAQ (reference sequence). V lost 3 bases to trimming and J lost 0 bases, with 10 bases between them. The CDR3 here is CASSLCRSSTDTQYF. The CDR3 nucleotides read TGTGCCAGCAGCTTGTGCAGGTCTAGCACAGATACGCAGTATTTT.

This clonotype was detected only a few times. The genes are TRBV11-2 and TRBJ2-5; D not certain. The V gene lost 1 base and the J gene lost 8 bases, with 11 bases spanning the gap. The CDR3 loop spans 13 amino acids. Germline lookup yields CDR1 SGHAT and CDR2 FQNNGV. The CDR3 region has the DNA TGTGCCAGCAGCTTAGCACCGGTAGATACCCAGTACTTC. Its protein product is CASSLAPVDTQYF.

This clonotype appeared a few times. J is TRBJ2-7 and V is TRBV2, with a possible D match to TRBD2 (6 bases). V lost 4 bases and J 3 bases, leaving 10 bases between the germline ends. Germline values: CDR1 SNHLY, CDR2 FYNNEI. The CDR3 spans 13 residues. This CDR3 is CASSVGGLYEQYF. As DNA, the CDR3 is TGTGCCAGCAGTGTCGGGGGACTCTACGAGCAGTACTTC.

There are a few counts of this clonotype. The chain links TRBV29-1 to TRBJ1-5, with 10 bases identical to TRBD1. V was clipped by 6 bases and J by 5 bases; unmatched bases: 4. Germline CDR1 reads SQVTM; CDR2 reads ANQGSEA. The CDR3 is 13 residues long. CDR3 residues: CSVLDRGDQPQHF. CDR3 DNA sequence: TGCAGCGTCCTGGACAGGGGGGATCAGCCCCAGCATTTT.

The rearrangement links TRBV20-1 to TRBJ2-1; maybe TRBD1 (6 bases). Trimming pared 0 bases from V and 0 bases from J, leaving 27 bases between. The CDR3 contains 21 residues. CDR1 and CDR2 (germline): DFQATT, SNEGSKA (reference sequence). The CDR3 nucleotides read TGCAGTGCTAGAGAAAAGATATGGTCGGACAGCTCGATCAGCTCCTACAATGAGCAGTTCTTC. This sequence encodes CSAREKIWSDSSISSYNEQFF.

Many counts were recorded for this clonotype. The V and J genes are TRBV3-1 and TRBJ2-3; D perhaps matches TRBD1 (5 bases). V lost 0 bases and J 2 bases, leaving 9 bases between the germline ends. The V gene's germline CDR1 is LGHDT and CDR2 YNNKEL (reference sequence). The CDR3 is 15 residues long. The chain's CDR3 is CASSQESRVTDTQYF. In DNA form, the CDR3 reads TGTGCCAGCAGCCAAGAATCCAGGGTCACAGATACGCAGTATTTT.